This T cell receptor (beta chain) was profiled in a study of cytomegalovirus exposure and HLA in healthy donors. Overall study findings and caveats: Data from an earlier analysis indicated that most TCR beta V segments were productive either about 87% or about 30% of the time.

About this clone itself: Its antigen remains unknown.

Germline loops: CDR1 MNHNY, CDR2 SVGAGI (reference sequence). The CDR3 has 15 residues. J was trimmed by 2 bases and V by 2 bases; bases with no gene match: 4. This PCR relied on a set of 60 Vbeta primers and 13 Jbeta primers. Libraries were prepared by immunoSEQ multiplex PCR; TCRdb keeps only in-frame clonotypes and omits some of them. This table holds over 150,000 clones, roughly 76% found once. This TCR derives from a woman aged 45 to 65 in good health and CMV-seronegative. This chain uses TRBV6-6 with TRBJ2-7, with 9 bases identical to TRBD1. The specimen was PBMCs. The CDR3 sequence: CASSYGGQGAYEQYF. CDR3 in DNA: TGTGCCAGCAGTTACGGGGGACAGGGCGCCTACGAGCAGTACTTC.